These T cell receptor beta chains were read from a single sample in a study of CD8+ T cells in alopecia areata. Profiling relied on immunoSEQ multiplex PCR, and the TCRdb table lists in-frame clones only, not all of them. The repertoire includes approximately 210,000 clones, 50% to 60% of them detected once, and less than 4% sits in the top ten. The source was CD4+ T cells sorted from blood, collected at week 4, from a patient treated with tofacitinib. The receptors originated from a human donor with alopecia areata. The CDR3 runs from the conserved cysteine through the conserved F or W. Fields, in order: D gene, J gene, V gene, CDR3 length, clone size, CDR3 DNA, CDR3 protein. A D gene is named only where the DNA matches it firmly. A row's size may be missing; if present it is once, few, many or a size class.

>.|TRBJ1-1|TRBV5-6|15|.
TGTGCCAGCAGCAAACCCATGGTGAAGAACACTGAAGCTTTCTTT
CASSKPMVKNTEAFF
>.|TRBJ2-6|TRBV28|19|.
TGTGCCAGCAGTTTATCACACCCCTATGAGATCTCTGGGGCCAACGTCCTGACTTTC
CASSLSHPYEISGANVLTF
>TRBD2|TRBJ2-7|TRBV29-1|15|.
TGCAGCGTTGGCCCGCTAGCGGGGGGCAGCCACGAGCAGTACTTC
CSVGPLAGGSHEQYF
>.|TRBJ1-2|TRBV29-1|11|.
TGCAGCGTTGATGATATAGCTGGCTACACCTTC
CSVDDIAGYTF
>.|TRBJ2-5|TRBV27|14|few
TGTGCCAGCAGTTTATCGGGGGGAGCAGAGACCCAGTACTTC
CASSLSGGAETQYF
>.|TRBJ2-7|TRBV30|12|.
TGTGCCTGGGCCGGAGGATCCTACGAGCAGTACTTC
CAWAGGSYEQYF
>.|TRBJ1-5|TRBV30|14|.
TGTGCCTGGAGTCAGGACCGGGGCAATCAGCCCCAGCATTTT
CAWSQDRGNQPQHF
>.|TRBJ2-7|TRBV5-1|17|.
TGCGCCAGCAGCTTGGCGAATCTCCGGGACGGATACTACGAGCAGTACTTC
CASSLANLRDGYYEQYF
>.|TRBJ2-7|TRBV30|12|.
TGTGCCTGGATGGGCCCGCTAAACGAGCAGTACTTC
CAWMGPLNEQYF
>.|TRBJ1-5|TRBV4-2|18|.
TGTGCCAGCAGCCAATTATCTCTCGATGGGTCTGGCAATCAGCCCCAGCATTTT
CASSQLSLDGSGNQPQHF
>.|TRBJ2-1|TRBV29-1|12|.
TGCAGCGTTGAAGTTGACCGGTGGGAGCAGTTCTTC
CSVEVDRWEQFF
>.|TRBJ2-3|TRBV7-9|13|.
TGTGCCAGCAGTAAAGGCGATACAGATACGCAGTATTTT
CASSKGDTDTQYF
>.|TRBJ2-3|TRBV5-1|16|.
TGCGCCAGCAGCTTGGGGACGGGACTCAACACAGATACGCAGTATTTT
CASSLGTGLNTDTQYF
>.|TRBJ1-1|TRBV15|14|.
TGTGCCACCAGCAGAGAAGCGGGGCTCGGTGAAGCTTTCTTT
CATSREAGLGEAFF
>TRBD2|TRBJ2-4|TRBV29-1|14|once
TGCAGCGTTGAAGTGAGCGGGGCCGGGGACATTCAGTACTTC
CSVEVSGAGDIQYF
>.|TRBJ2-3|TRBV10-3|13|.
TGTGCCATCAGTGACGGACCCTCAAGAGTTCCGTATTTT
CAISDGPSRVPYF
>TRBD2|TRBJ2-7|TRBV2|14|.
TGTGCCAGCAGTGAGCTTAGCGGGGAGGACGAGCAGTACTTC
CASSELSGEDEQYF
>.|TRBJ1-1|TRBV28|13|.
TGTGCCAGCAGTTTAAGACAGGACACTGAAGCTTTCTTT
CASSLRQDTEAFF
>.|TRBJ2-7|TRBV5-1|12|few
TGCGCCAGCAGCCTGGAGGGCCACGAGCAGTACTTC
CASSLEGHEQYF
>.|TRBJ1-6|TRBV5-1|16|.
TGCGCCAGCAGCCCCACCCCGGGGAGGGAGGATTCACCCCTCCACTTT
CASSPTPGREDSPLHF
>TRBD1|TRBJ2-3|TRBV29-1|14|few
TGCAGCGTTGAACTGGGACAGGGCACAGATACGCAGTATTTT
CSVELGQGTDTQYF
>.|TRBJ2-7|TRBV30|14|few
TGTGCCTGGACCACGGGACGGCCGGCCTACGAGCAGTACTTC
CAWTTGRPAYEQYF
>TRBD1|TRBJ2-7|TRBV5-6|15|.
TGTGCCAGCAGCTACTCCGGGACAGGGTCCTACGAGCAGTACTTC
CASSYSGTGSYEQYF
>TRBD2|TRBJ2-1|TRBV6-5|15|few
TGTGCCAGCAGCCCCGGACTAGCGGGGGGCCAAGCCAGGTTCTTC
CASSPGLAGGQARFF
>.|TRBJ2-5|TRBV30|12|few
TGTGCCTGGACTAGCGTCCAAGAGACCCAGTACTTC
CAWTSVQETQYF
>.|TRBJ2-3|TRBV2|13|.
TGTGCCAGCAGTCGCGGGGTCCCTGATACGCAGTATTTT
CASSRGVPDTQYF
>.|TRBJ1-1|TRBV4-1|15|.
TGCGCCAGCAGCCAAGGGGGCAGGGGCGGGTATAAAGCTTTCTTT
CASSQGGRGGYKAFF
>TRBD1|TRBJ1-4|TRBV6-6|14|many
TGTGCCAGCAGATTAGGGGGCGCCGGTGAAAAACTGTTTTTT
CASRLGGAGEKLFF
>.|TRBJ2-2|TRBV5-6|14|.
TGTGCCAGCAGCTTACAGGGTAGAACCGGGGAGCTGTTTTTT
CASSLQGRTGELFF
>.|TRBJ1-4|TRBV9|18|few
TGTGCCAGCAGCGTAGCTCAAGAGACTCAGGGACTCCCTGAAAAACTGTTTTTT
CASSVAQETQGLPEKLFF
>.|TRBJ1-3|TRBV5-4|13|few
TGTGCCAGCAGCCGAGGCCTTGGAAACACCATATATTTT
CASSRGLGNTIYF
>.|TRBJ2-2|TRBV30|13|.
TGTGCCTGGAGTGGACCGAAGGCCGGGGAGCTGTTTTTT
CAWSGPKAGELFF
>.|TRBJ1-2|TRBV10-3|13|.
TGTGCCACCGTAGATTATTCGAACTATGGCTACACCTTC
CATVDYSNYGYTF
>.|TRBJ1-2|TRBV25-1|13|.
TGTGCCAGCAGCTTCGGAGACCGCTATGGCTACACCTTC
CASSFGDRYGYTF
>.|TRBJ1-5|TRBV7-6|14|.
TGTGCCAGCAGCTTAGCAGGAGTCAATCAGCCCCAGCATTTT
CASSLAGVNQPQHF
>.|TRBJ2-3|TRBV5-8|15|.
TGTGCCAGCAGCTTAGTACCGAGCACAACAGATACGCAGTATTTT
CASSLVPSTTDTQYF
>.|TRBJ2-5|TRBV7-9|14|few
TGTGCCAGCAGCTCGAGATTGCAGGGAGAGACCCAGTACTTC
CASSSRLQGETQYF
>.|TRBJ1-5|TRBV20-1|10|.
TGCAGTGCTAGAGATCAGCCCCAGCATTTT
CSARDQPQHF